The 3 T cell receptor beta chains listed next were all sequenced from one sample in a study of T cells in Graves' hyperthyroidism and ophthalmopathy. From RNA transcripts, TCR beta CDR3 regions were amplified. When the TCR CDR3 underwent first-round RT-PCR, the HTBI primer set was used. In TCRdb, the multiplex PCR reads were re-called with MiXCR into one record per CDR3 protein. The profile shows fewer than 400,000 distinct CDR3 sequences, over 13% of them singletons. The sample taken for sequencing was blood. Receptors originate from a man aged 45-65 years with Graves' ophthalmopathy.

The V call is TRBV7-9, the J call TRBJ1-2; no clear D gene. CDR3 size: 15 residues. Germline V gene sequence: CDR1 SEHNR, CDR2 FQNEAQ (reference sequence). V lost 5 bases, J lost 1 base, and 14 bases lay in between. The CDR3 bases are TGTGCCAGCAGCCTACTGCAGGAGAGTAACTATGGCTACACCTTC. It encodes CASSLLQESNYGYTF.

This chain joins TRBV6-1 and TRBJ1-2, with D perhaps TRBD1 (6 bases). The CDR3 covers 15 residues. The V end was cut by 1 base, the J end by 7 bases, with 16 bases between. Germline CDR1 MNHNS, CDR2 SASEGT. The CDR3, as DNA: TGTGCCAGCAGTGAAGGCGGAGTTACAGGGATTGGCTACACCTTC. Protein: CASSEGGVTGIGYTF.

The CDR3 region has the DNA TGTGCCAGCAGTGAAAGCAGGGGTGAGCAGTTCTTC. Translation: CASSESRGEQFF. This chain joins TRBV6-1 and TRBJ2-1; tentative D call: TRBD1 (6 bases). Trimming cost V 2 bases and J 9 bases, with 8 bases left between them. In germline, CDR1 is MNHNS, CDR2 SASEGT. The CDR3 has 12 amino acids.